This T cell receptor beta chain came from a study of T cells in Graves' hyperthyroidism and ophthalmopathy. This clonotype has only a few counts. What was amplified from RNA transcripts were TCR beta CDR3 regions. The HTBI primer set served for first-round RT-PCR of the TCR CDR3. Each CDR3 protein gets one entry after TCRdb re-called the multiplex PCR reads with MiXCR. The table has some 620,000 distinct CDR3 sequences, roughly 16% seen once. V lost 6 bases and J lost 3, with 15 bases in between. Germline CDR1 reads KGHSH; CDR2 reads LQKENI. This CDR3 is 15 amino acids long. Exclusion followed for patients with uncontrolled infection, other autoimmune disease, pregnancy or lactation.

J is TRBJ1-5 and V is TRBV18, with D maybe TRBD1 (5 bases). The receptor's source is a woman aged 25 to 39 with Graves' hyperthyroidism. Source material: blood. CDR3 DNA: TGTGCCAGCTCGGCTCGGGACGGCTTCAATCAGCCCCAGCATTTT. As protein: CASSARDGFNQPQHF.